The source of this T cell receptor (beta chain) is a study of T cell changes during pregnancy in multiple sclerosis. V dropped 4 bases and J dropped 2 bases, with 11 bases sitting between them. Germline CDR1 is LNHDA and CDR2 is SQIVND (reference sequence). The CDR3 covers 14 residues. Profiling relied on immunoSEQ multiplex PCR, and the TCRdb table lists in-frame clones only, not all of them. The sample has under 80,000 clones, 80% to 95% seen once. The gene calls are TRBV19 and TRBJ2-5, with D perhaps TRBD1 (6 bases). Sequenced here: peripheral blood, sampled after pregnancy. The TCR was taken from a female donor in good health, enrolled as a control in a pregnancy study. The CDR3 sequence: CASSTRQVQETQYF. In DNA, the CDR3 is TGTGCCAGTAGTACGCGACAGGTACAAGAGACCCAGTACTTC.